The present T cell receptor (beta chain) was sequenced within a study of cytomegalovirus exposure and HLA in healthy donors. Trimming took off 3 bases at V and 4 bases at J, with 15 bases between the two ends. This CDR3 is built from 15 residues. The germline V gene encodes CDR1 MNHEY and CDR2 SMNVEV (reference sequence). PCR primers comprised 60 Vbeta and 13 Jbeta primers. Repertoires were generated with immunoSEQ multiplex PCR, while TCRdb's copy carries only in-frame clones and drops some. The sample includes about 170,000 clones. Sequenced material: PBMCs. This receptor was taken from a woman aged 55-69 years in good health and CMV-seronegative. The chain uses TRBV27 and TRBJ2-5; maybe TRBD2 (6 bases). The CDR3 DNA sequence: TGTGCCAGCAGTTTGGGGGTCGGGGGTTCAGAGACCCAGTACTTC. Translating gives CASSLGVGGSETQYF.